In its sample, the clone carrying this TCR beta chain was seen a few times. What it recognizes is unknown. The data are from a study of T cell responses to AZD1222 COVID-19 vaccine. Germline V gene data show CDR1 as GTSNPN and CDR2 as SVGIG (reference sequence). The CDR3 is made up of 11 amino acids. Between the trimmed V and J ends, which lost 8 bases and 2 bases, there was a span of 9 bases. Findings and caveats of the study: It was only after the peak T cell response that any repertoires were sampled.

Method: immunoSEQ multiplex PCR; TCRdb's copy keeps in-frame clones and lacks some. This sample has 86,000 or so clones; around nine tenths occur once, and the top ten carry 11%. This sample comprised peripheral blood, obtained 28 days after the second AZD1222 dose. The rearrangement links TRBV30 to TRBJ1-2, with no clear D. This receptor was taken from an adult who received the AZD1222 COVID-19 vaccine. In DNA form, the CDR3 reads TGTGCCGGTGGTCGGAACTATGGCTACACCTTC. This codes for CAGGRNYGYTF.